This is a list of T cell receptor beta chains from one sample in a study of blood T cells in healthy people across ages. In TCRdb, the 5' RACE reads were re-called with MiXCR into one record per CDR3 protein. The repertoire has hundreds of thousands of distinct CDR3 sequences, roughly 60% of them found once; the top ten carry 22%. Sequencing was performed on blood. These receptors all come from a man aged 30 to 39 in good health. The CDR3 runs from the conserved cysteine through the conserved F or W. A D gene is named only where the DNA matches it firmly. Clone size, where shown, is once, few, many, or a class for clones that have expanded.

J: TRBJ2-7
D: .
V: TRBV28
size: .
DNA: TGTGCCAGCAGCGTGCAGGGGTATGGCTACGAGCAGTACTTC
CDR3: CASSVQGYGYEQYF

J: TRBJ2-1
D: TRBD2
V: TRBV12-3/TRBV12-4
size: .
DNA: TGTGCCAGCACCGAGACTAGCGGGAGTAATGAGCAGTTCTTC
CDR3: CASTETSGSNEQFF

J: TRBJ2-3
D: .
V: TRBV9
size: .
DNA: TGTGCCAGCAGCGTAGGAATAGTCGGGTATACGCAGTATTTT
CDR3: CASSVGIVGYTQYF

J: TRBJ2-1
D: .
V: TRBV29-1
size: .
DNA: TGCAGCGCCCCGGTCTACCAGGATGAGCAGTTCTTC
CDR3: CSAPVYQDEQFF

J: TRBJ1-2
D: .
V: TRBV21-1
size: .
DNA: TGTGCCAGCAGCAAAGTAGGTCGCCAGGGGCCCCTCGGCTATGGCTACACCTTC
CDR3: CASSKVGRQGPLGYGYTF

J: TRBJ1-1
D: .
V: TRBV20-1
size: .
DNA: TGCAGTGCTAGGGCCCTACCCTCTGAAGCTTTCTTT
CDR3: CSARALPSEAFF

J: TRBJ1-2
D: .
V: TRBV18
size: .
DNA: TGTGCCAGCTCACCCCGAAGCCGAAGAGGGTATGGCTACACCTTC
CDR3: CASSPRSRRGYGYTF

J: TRBJ1-6
D: TRBD1
V: TRBV4-2
size: .
DNA: TGTGCCAGCAGCCAAGTCGAGGGGGCGAGGAATTCACCCCTCCACTTT
CDR3: CASSQVEGARNSPLHF

J: TRBJ1-2
D: .
V: TRBV13
size: .
DNA: TGTGCCAGCAGCTCTCGACAAGCTGAAATTCATGGCTACACCTTC
CDR3: CASSSRQAEIHGYTF

J: TRBJ1-4
D: .
V: TRBV7-9
size: .
DNA: TGTGCCAGCAGCTTGGGCCTGGGGGAAGCCTCCCTGGGGGAACTGTTTTTT
CDR3: CASSLGLGEASLGELFF

J: TRBJ2-5
D: .
V: TRBV6-2/TRBV6-3
size: .
DNA: TGTGCCAGCCGGGGACTCCCGGGGGAGACCCAGTACTTC
CDR3: CASRGLPGETQYF

J: TRBJ1-1
D: .
V: TRBV4-3
size: few
DNA: TGCGCCAGCAGCCAAGCCCAGGGGCTGAACACTGAAGCTTTCTTT
CDR3: CASSQAQGLNTEAFF

J: TRBJ1-2
D: .
V: TRBV5-1
size: .
DNA: TGCGCCAGCAGCCTTACCAGCGACGGGCGTCAAGGCTACACCTTC
CDR3: CASSLTSDGRQGYTF

J: TRBJ1-1
D: .
V: TRBV10-3
size: few
DNA: TGTGCCACCACCTTTCAGGAGGCGAACACTGAAGCTTTCTTT
CDR3: CATTFQEANTEAFF

J: TRBJ2-5
D: .
V: TRBV7-2
size: .
DNA: TGTGCCAGCAGCCAGACGGGGGACCAAGAGACCCAGTACTTC
CDR3: CASSQTGDQETQYF

J: TRBJ2-7
D: .
V: TRBV4-3
size: .
DNA: TGCGCCAGCAGCCAAGATCGGTCCCAGGGAGAGCAGTACTTC
CDR3: CASSQDRSQGEQYF